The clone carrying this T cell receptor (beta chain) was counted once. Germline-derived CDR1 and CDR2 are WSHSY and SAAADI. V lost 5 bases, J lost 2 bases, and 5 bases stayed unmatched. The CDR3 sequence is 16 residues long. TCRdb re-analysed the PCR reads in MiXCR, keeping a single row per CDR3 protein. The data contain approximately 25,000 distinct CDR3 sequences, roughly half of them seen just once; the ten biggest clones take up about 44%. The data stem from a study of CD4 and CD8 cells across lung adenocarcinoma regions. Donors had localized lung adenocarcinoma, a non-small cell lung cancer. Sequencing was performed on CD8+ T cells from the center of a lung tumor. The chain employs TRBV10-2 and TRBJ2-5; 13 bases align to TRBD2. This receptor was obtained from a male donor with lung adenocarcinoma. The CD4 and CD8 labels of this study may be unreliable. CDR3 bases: TGCGCCAGCAGTCCGGGACTAGCGGGGATACAAGAGACCCAGTACTTC. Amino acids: CASSPGLAGIQETQYF.